This T cell receptor (beta chain) was recorded in a study of glioma-infiltrating T cells. Using RNA template, CDR3s of TCR alpha and beta were amplified with iRepertoire arm-PCR. MiXCR, run by TCRdb on the multiplex PCR reads, gives a single entry per CDR3 protein. The sample yields approximately 120,000 distinct CDR3 sequences, roughly 20% seen once. This clonotype was observed a handful of times. Sequencing used glioma tissue, nonneoplastic brain tissue, or PBMCs (not recorded which). This clonotype was sampled from a human donor with low-grade glioma or glioblastoma, undergoing nonglioma brain surgery, or in good health (not recorded which).

The CDR3 nucleotides are TGTGCCAGCTCCCAGGAGGGCGAGCAGTACTTC. It yields the protein CASSQEGEQYF. This chain uses TRBV18 with TRBJ2-7; D possibly corresponds to TRBD2 (6 bases). V lost 6 bases and J lost 6, with 9 bases in between. The CDR3 is made up of 11 amino acids. Germline CDR1 is KGHSH and CDR2 is LQKENI.